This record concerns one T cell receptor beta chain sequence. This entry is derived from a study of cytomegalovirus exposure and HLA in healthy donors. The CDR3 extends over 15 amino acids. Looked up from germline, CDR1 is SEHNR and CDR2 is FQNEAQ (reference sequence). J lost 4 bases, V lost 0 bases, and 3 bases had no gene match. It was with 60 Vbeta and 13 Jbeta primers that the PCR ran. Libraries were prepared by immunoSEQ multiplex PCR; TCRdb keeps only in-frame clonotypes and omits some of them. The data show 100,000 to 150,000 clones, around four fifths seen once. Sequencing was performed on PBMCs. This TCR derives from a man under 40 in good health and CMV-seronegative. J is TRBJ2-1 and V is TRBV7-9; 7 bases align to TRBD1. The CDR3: CASSLAGTAYNEQFF. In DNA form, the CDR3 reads TGTGCCAGCAGCTTAGCTGGGACAGCTTACAATGAGCAGTTCTTC.